This T cell receptor (beta chain) is drawn from a study of blood T cell repertoires in COVID-19. CDR1 and CDR2 from the germline V gene are GTSNPN and SVGIG (reference sequence). With 2 bases removed from V and 1 base from J, the gap between germline ends came to 20 bases. The length of the CDR3 is 17 residues. Sequencing used immunoSEQ multiplex PCR; TCRdb keeps in-frame clones, though not all of them. This table has more than 95,000 clones, around 90% appearing once. Material for sequencing was peripheral blood. This chain uses TRBV30 with TRBJ2-5; possibly TRBD1 for D (6 bases). This receptor was obtained from a human donor in a cohort sampled during active COVID-19. This CDR3 reads CAWSRLTGRLVQETQYF. In DNA form, the CDR3 reads TGTGCCTGGAGTCGATTAACAGGGAGACTCGTCCAAGAGACCCAGTACTTC.